Each of the 12 T cell receptor beta chains below was sequenced from the same sample in a study of a mutant IDH1 vaccine in newly diagnosed glioma. Time point here: week 23, last vaccination. Vaccinated patients received 300 ug of mutant IDH1 20-mer peptide per dose, with topical imiquimod. Their antigens are not known. Method: immunoSEQ multiplex PCR; TCRdb's copy keeps in-frame clones and lacks some. The sample comprises roughly 52,000 clones, 80% of which are singletons, and 6.2% rests with the top ten. The starting material was PBMCs, obtained from a glioma patient whose treatment included an IDH1 peptide vaccine. These TCRs come from a man between 35 and 55 years old with glioma.

The V call is TRBV4-1, the J call TRBJ1-1; no clear D. CDR3 length: 15 residues. V lost 5 bases to trimming and J lost 1 base, with 14 bases between them. CDR1 and CDR2 (germline): MGHRA, YSYEKL. DNA of the CDR3: TGCGCCAGCAGCAGTAACATCGCGGGGAACACTGAAGCTTTCTTT. The encoded protein is CASSSNIAGNTEAFF.

V is TRBV7-2 and J is TRBJ2-3, with D perhaps TRBD2 (6 bases). CDR1 and CDR2 (germline): SGHTA, FQGNSA. Trimming pared 5 bases from V and 1 base from J, leaving 10 bases between. The CDR3 totals 14 residues. The CDR3 region has the DNA TGTGCCAGCAGCCCTGGAGGGGGCACAGATACGCAGTATTTT. It codes for CASSPGGGTDTQYF.

Only one count was recorded for this clone. The chain employs TRBV5-1 and TRBJ1-6; D unresolved. This CDR3 comprises 14 residues. Per the germline V gene, CDR1 is SGHRS and CDR2 is YFSETQ. V lost 4 bases, J lost 10 bases, and 15 bases lay in between. CDR3 loop: CASSMQGSESPLHF. CDR3 sequence (DNA): TGCGCCAGCAGCATGCAAGGGAGCGAGTCACCCCTCCACTTT.

The chain employs TRBV2 and TRBJ1-5, with D unresolved. V lost 4 bases and J lost 2, with 15 bases in between. The CDR3 loop spans 16 amino acids. Germline V gene data show CDR1 as SNHLY and CDR2 as FYNNEI. CDR3 loop: CASSVRAKTGNQPQHF. The CDR3 DNA reads TGTGCCAGCAGTGTCCGGGCCAAGACGGGCAATCAGCCCCAGCATTTT. The full variable domain, rest sourced from reference TRBV2 and TRBJ1-5, is EPEVTQTPSHQVTQMGQEVILRCVPISNHLYFYWYRQILGQKVEFLVSFYNNEISEKSEIFDDQFSVERPDGSNFTLKIRSTKLEDSAMYFCASSVRAKTGNQPQHFGDGTRLSIL.

In its sample, this clone was seen a few times. V and J are TRBV10-2 and TRBJ2-7, with D perhaps matching TRBD2 (7 bases). The V and J ends lost 0 bases and 6 bases respectively, with 12 bases between them. The germline CDR1 and CDR2 sequences are WSHSY and SAAADI. The CDR3 covers 14 residues. CDR3 nucleotides: TGCGCCAGCAGTGAGTCTGAGGGAGGGGGCGAGCAGTACTTC. This sequence encodes CASSESEGGGEQYF.

This clone was seen once. This chain's CDR3 is CASSYSHRGSYEQYF. The CDR3 nucleotides are TGTGCCAGCAGTTACTCGCACAGGGGCTCCTACGAGCAGTACTTC. This sequence joins TRBV6-5 and TRBJ2-7, with 7 positions matching TRBD1. The CDR3 totals 15 residues. With 0 bases clipped from V and 0 bases from J, the junction kept 2 bases outside the gene matches. Germline CDR1 and CDR2: MNHEY and SVGAGI.

The gene calls are TRBV19 and TRBJ1-6, with a possible D match to TRBD1 (6 bases). Germline lookup yields CDR1 LNHDA and CDR2 SQIVND (reference sequence). CDR3 length: 15 residues. V was pared by 3 bases and J by 6 bases, with 12 bases between. DNA for the CDR3: TGTGCCAGTAGTATTTATTCGACAGGTAATTCACCCCTCCACTTT. Translating it yields CASSIYSTGNSPLHF.

The chain carries TRBV6-5 and TRBJ2-3, with D possibly being TRBD2 (5 bases). Germline lookup yields CDR1 MNHEY and CDR2 SVGAGI. The CDR3 extends over 14 amino acids. V was pared by 2 bases and J by 6 bases, with 12 bases between. The CDR3 DNA follows: TGTGCCAGCAGTTACGGATTCGGCGGGGATACGCAGTATTTT. Translation: CASSYGFGGDTQYF.

Note on this clone: A read error may produce the germline difference seen at one junction end. The gene calls are TRBV9 and TRBJ2-5; 7 bases line up with TRBD2. The CDR3 consists of 13 residues. Germline CDR1 SGDLS, CDR2 YYNGEE. The CDR3 loop reads CASAGDYQETQYF. CDR3 DNA: TGTGCCAGTGCCGGGGACTACCAGGAGACCCAGTACTTC.

The CDR3 reads CASSGGDRGLETQYF. In DNA, the CDR3 is TGCGCCAGCAGCGGGGGGGACAGGGGATTGGAGACCCAGTACTTC. J is TRBJ2-5 and V is TRBV5-1, with 10 positions matching TRBD1. The V gene end was trimmed by 4 bases and the J gene end by 5 bases; junction bases not matched to a gene: 8. In germline, CDR1 is SGHRS, CDR2 YFSETQ. The CDR3 has 15 amino acids.

V and J are TRBV18 and TRBJ1-2, with 9 bases matching TRBD1. The CDR3 sequence is 18 residues long. Germline V lookup: CDR1 KGHSH, CDR2 LQKENI. V lost 3 bases, J lost 0 bases, and 11 bases stayed unmatched. The CDR3: CASSPLGDRASTNYGYTF. CDR3 nucleotide sequence: TGTGCCAGCTCACCCTTAGGGGACAGGGCCAGCACTAACTATGGCTACACCTTC. The variable domain in full, completed from reference TRBV18 and TRBJ1-2, reads NAGVMQNPRHLVRRRGQEARLRCSPMKGHSHVYWYRQLPEEGLKFMVYLQKENIIDESGMPKERFSAEFPKEGPSILRIQQVVRGDSAAYFCASSPLGDRASTNYGYTFGSGTRLTVV.

This chain uses TRBV4-1 with TRBJ2-1; no clear D. The CDR3 spans 13 residues. CDR1 MGHRA and CDR2 YSYEKL come from the germline V gene. The V and J ends lost 1 base and 7 bases respectively, with 8 bases between them. The CDR3 sequence is CASSQVPENEQFF. In DNA, the CDR3 is TGCGCCAGCAGCCAAGTACCGGAGAATGAGCAGTTCTTC.